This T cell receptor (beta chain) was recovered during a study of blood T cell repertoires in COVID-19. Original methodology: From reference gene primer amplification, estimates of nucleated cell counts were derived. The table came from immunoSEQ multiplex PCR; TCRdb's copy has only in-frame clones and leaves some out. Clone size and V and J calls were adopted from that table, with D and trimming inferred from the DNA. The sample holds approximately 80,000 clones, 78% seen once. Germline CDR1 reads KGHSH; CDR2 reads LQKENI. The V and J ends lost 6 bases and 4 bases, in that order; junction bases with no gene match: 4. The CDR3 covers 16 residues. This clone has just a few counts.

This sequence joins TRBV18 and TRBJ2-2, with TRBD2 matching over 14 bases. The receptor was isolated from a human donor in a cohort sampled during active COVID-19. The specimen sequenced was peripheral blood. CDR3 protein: CASSGTSGSLTGELFF. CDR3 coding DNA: TGTGCCAGCTCTGGGACTAGCGGGAGTCTCACCGGGGAGCTGTTTTTT.